The 4 T cell receptor beta chains below come from one sample, sequenced in a study of blood T cell repertoires in COVID-19. Repertoires were generated with immunoSEQ multiplex PCR, while TCRdb's copy carries only in-frame clones and drops some. In the table there are some 300,000 clones, approximately 89% of which are singletons. Source material: PBMCs or T cells enriched from blood (not recorded which). These receptor sequences come from a woman aged 25 to 39 who had recovered from COVID-19.

The chain is built from TRBV5-5 and TRBJ2-1; D perhaps matches TRBD2 (5 bases). Per the germline V gene, CDR1 is SGHKS and CDR2 is YYEKEE (reference sequence). The V end was cut by 3 bases, the J end by 1 base, with 11 bases between. There are 15 residues in the CDR3. CDR3 loop: CASSSGSRSYNEQFF. DNA for the CDR3: TGTGCCAGCAGCTCGGGAAGCAGGTCCTACAATGAGCAGTTCTTC.

This chain uses TRBV7-9 with TRBJ2-7; 9 positions agree with TRBD2. The CDR3 consists of 15 residues. The trim removed 1 base at V and 3 bases at J, leaving 4 bases unmatched. Germline CDR1 SEHNR, CDR2 FQNEAQ (reference sequence). The CDR3 DNA sequence: TGTGCCAGCAGCTTAGTTCCTAGCGGGAACTACGAGCAGTACTTC. It yields the protein CASSLVPSGNYEQYF.

This clone was recorded only once. The chain employs TRBV12-5 and TRBJ2-7, with D possibly TRBD2 on 6 matching bases. The CDR3 length is 13 residues. The V gene's germline CDR1 is LGHNT and CDR2 FRNRAP. The V and J ends lost 6 bases and 0 bases respectively, with 9 bases between them. This chain's CDR3 is CASGRDLSYEQYF. The DNA of the CDR3 is TGTGCTAGTGGGCGGGACCTCTCCTACGAGCAGTACTTC.

This chain uses TRBV5-1 with TRBJ2-7; TRBD2 might be the D (6 bases). The CDR3 extends over 15 amino acids. V lost 3 bases and J 3 bases, leaving 16 bases between the germline ends. Germline V gene sequence: CDR1 SGHRS, CDR2 YFSETQ. The CDR3 loop reads CASSYRTTKLYEQYF. The CDR3 nucleotides read TGCGCCAGCAGCTATAGGACTACCAAACTCTACGAGCAGTACTTC.